Following are 3 T cell receptor beta chains from one sample sequenced in a study of blood T cell repertoires in COVID-19. Here immunoSEQ multiplex PCR was the method, and the copy in TCRdb shows in-frame clones only, minus some. The sample lists 250,000 to 300,000 clones, around 80% occurring once. Sample: PBMCs or T cells enriched from blood (not recorded which). The receptors were sampled from a man aged 25 to 40 with acute COVID-19.

The chain uses TRBV28 and TRBJ2-6; D might be TRBD1 (6 bases). This CDR3 contains 15 residues. Germline V lookup: CDR1 MDHEN, CDR2 SYDVKM. Trimming removed 6 bases from V and 4 bases from J, with 13 bases in between. CDR3 nucleotide sequence: TGTGCCAGCAGGACAGGTTCCACGGGGGCCAACGTCCTGACTTTC. Translated: CASRTGSTGANVLTF.

This chain links TRBV6-1 with TRBJ2-3, with TRBD1 matching 11 bases. The germline V gene encodes CDR1 MNHNS and CDR2 SASEGT. The CDR3 loop spans 17 amino acids. Trimming at V came to 3 bases and at J to 0 bases, leaving 5 bases not matched to a gene. CDR3 loop: CASSDRDRGASTDTQYF. The CDR3 nucleotides read TGTGCCAGCAGTGACCGGGACAGGGGGGCTAGCACAGATACGCAGTATTTT.

The chain recombines TRBV5-1 with TRBJ2-1, with D possibly being TRBD1 (5 bases). The V and J ends lost 0 bases and 2 bases respectively, with 21 bases between them. Germline V gene lookup returns CDR1 SGHRS and CDR2 YFSETQ. The CDR3 loop spans 19 amino acids. The CDR3 is CASSLGRSDTVRTYNEQFF. For the CDR3, the DNA is TGCGCCAGCAGCTTGGGAAGGTCGGACACCGTTAGAACCTACAATGAGCAGTTCTTC.